Below, one T cell receptor beta chain is given with its context. No antigen is known for it. Base qualities are missing; no much larger clone stands one base away. This specimen comes from a study of cytomegalovirus exposure and HLA in healthy donors (dated by TCRdb to the late 2010s). About the investigation overall: An earlier analysis of some 550 of the donors reported 250 to 300 Gb of sequence data and 100 million to 140 million unique TCR beta sequences from 150 million to 200 million T cells. Around 300 gigabases of sequencing data and some 85 million unique TCR sequences were included in an early release covering several hundred HLA-typed donors. The genetic ancestry cluster associated with self-reported Caucasian donors included approximately 85% of the 350 to 500 genotyped donors. The aim of the study was to test whether cataloging public T cell receptors could identify signatures of past pathogen exposure. The T cell repertoires of 666 subjects were profiled by immunosequencing and related to cytomegalovirus serostatus. Besides the first cohort of under 700 subjects, a separate validation cohort made up of 120 different subjects was used. The study combined high-throughput TCR immunosequencing, statistical association of individual TCRs with disease status, and machine learning to predict cytomegalovirus infection status. In a later analysis, previously published TCR beta repertoires from several hundred donors were re-analyzed and high-resolution HLA genotyping was added so that TCR occurrence patterns could be studied. The later analysis used no new phenotypic data to find candidate immune exposures, relying instead on TCR beta sequences and their occurrence across donors. In an earlier analysis of about 590 of the donors, high-throughput TCR beta sequencing was used to judge whether each TCR beta V gene segment behaved as functional or pseudogenic. Donor age, sex, ethnicity and CMV serostatus were collected together with the repertoire data. A later genetic analysis used genome-wide SNP genotypes for about 60% of the 666 donors, treating that subset as a discovery cohort. All discovery cohort repertoires had been generated using a single sequencing platform. HLA typing covered class I and class II loci at four-digit resolution. Typing coverage varied by locus: 629-630 donors for A, B, C, DRB1 and DQB1; approximately 520 for DQA1; nearly 610 for DPA1; roughly 450 for DPB1. Four to six DR-DQ haplotypes were handled as single units for association and clustering, since linkage in the cohort was strong. Across 398 genotyped donors of the cohort, an average of roughly 200,000 unique TCR beta nucleotide sequences per donor were sequenced, and approximately 17% of those sequences were non-productive.

CDR1 and CDR2, per the germline V gene, are SGHTA and FQGTGA. The junction shows trimming of 2 bases on V and 4 bases on J, plus 11 bases between the germline ends. Inclusive of the bounding cysteine and phenylalanine, the CDR3 is 14 residues long. Only the CDR3 region is kept as DNA, spanning 42 bases read in frame from base 1. The cohort was made up of roughly 670 healthy bone marrow donors. Cohort members were all nominally healthy when sampled, although unrecorded immune exposures were likely present. The donor was CMV seropositive and was included in the group of 300 or so seropositive cohort members. A peripheral blood sample was collected from each donor, and TCR beta sequencing was performed on peripheral blood mononuclear cells. Genomic DNA was extracted from the blood cell samples with the Qiagen DNeasy Blood Extraction Kit. To prepare the library, the immunoSEQ multiplex PCR assay was applied. The multiplex PCR relied on a mix of 60 forward primers for TCR Vbeta segments and 13 reverse primers for TCR Jbeta segments. Amplification of the CDR3 region of rearranged TCR beta genes was performed with a multiplex PCR assay on genomic DNA. Amplified TCR beta libraries were sequenced as 87-base-pair reads on the Illumina HiSeq System. Turning to the authors' computational methods: A later analysis tallied tens of millions of unique TCR beta chains across the 640 or so repertoires, and about 12 million of those chains were shared by two or more donors. Raw reads were error-corrected and collapsed into unique sequences by a nearest-neighbor algorithm in which closely related sequences were merged to remove PCR and sequencing errors. CDR3 sequences were aligned to IMGT reference sequences to assign V, D and J gene segments. For a sequence to be retained, a match of at least six nucleotides was required to both a V gene segment and a J gene segment. A rearrangement counted as productive if the CDR3 had no stop codons and remained in frame with V and J, and every other rearrangement counted as non-productive. Following IMGT convention, CDR3 was defined as the stretch from the second conserved V-encoded cysteine to the conserved J-encoded phenylalanine. The earlier analysis of more than 450 of the donors excluded sequences that lacked an unambiguous match to a single V gene segment. An earlier analysis of roughly 590 of the donors called V segments functional above 56.7% productive rearrangements and segregating when the between-donor standard deviation exceeded 5%. To diagnose cytomegalovirus status from the catalog of TCR beta chain sequences, a statistical classification framework was built. V and J gene assignment, in a later analysis, came from comparing TCR nucleotide sequences with IMGT/GENE-DB human TR gene sequences. Using the TCRdist pipeline, a later analysis assigned CDR3 sequences along with most-parsimonious VDJ recombination scenarios. In a later analysis, every TCR beta chain was defined by the combination of its CDR3 amino acid sequence and its V-gene family, and reads without a unique V-gene family were dropped. In a later analysis, 450 to 600 highly shared, low-generation-probability nucleotide sequences were removed to address suspected cross-contamination and a sequencing artifact. For each public chain, a later analysis derived a clonal expansion index from normalized ranks of inferred template counts within each repertoire. A later analysis computed generation probabilities with a VDJ recombination model fitted to out-of-frame rearrangements, and checked the results against IGoR. In a later analysis, hypergeometric tests were used to score TCR-TCR, TCR-HLA and TCR-CMV co-occurrence, with a repertoire-size bias correction applied to TCR pairs. To estimate false discovery rates, a later analysis permuted the HLA or CMV assignments 20 times. In a later analysis, co-occurring TCRs were grouped using DBSCAN, and TCRdist sequence similarity was added for clustering within HLA-allele-positive subsets. Repertoires with fewer than 30,000 or more than 120,000 public chains, plus five repertoires with anomalous nucleotide sharing, were excluded from co-occurrence clustering. The immuneACCESS repertoire file appears here via TCRdb, limited to in-frame rearrangements. These files lack a portion of the clones; in checked studies, under half of the deficit traces to unresolved V genes, and the cause of the others is not known. Clone size and the V and J calls come from that table; the DNA yielded D and trimming. For this sample there are some 110,000 clones; over 60% appear just once. The top ten hold around 8.5% of the sample.

Results and caveats for the whole study, not just this receptor: A further reported finding was that TCR beta sequences accurately predicted the HLA-A and HLA-B alleles for most subjects in the first cohort. In vitro tests confirmed that three of the cytomegalovirus-associated TCR beta chains recognize cytomegalovirus antigens. Most TCR sequences were observed very rarely across donors, whereas some public TCRs were present in many individuals. In a later analysis, HLA-associated TCR beta chains were found to be more clonally expanded and to have lower generation probabilities than equally common non-associated chains. Because the 87-base-pair reads could not distinguish some IMGT-functional V segments, including TRBV6-2 and TRBV6-3, those segments were excluded. Over 15 rarely observed V segments, including chromosome 9 orphons, were excluded from the earlier analysis of a few hundred of the donors because counts were too low. According to a later analysis, parvovirus B19, influenza, CMV and Epstein-Barr virus appeared linked to several top co-occurrence clusters. A later genetic analysis associated a missense DCLRE1C variant with V-gene and J-gene trimming of TCR beta chains, and an independent cohort replicated the association. Sequencing depth was assumed to be roughly uniform across donors in the presence/absence analyses, though that assumption may not hold. The authors suggested that the approach could potentially be extended to other disease states and immunological phenotypes. The study listed around 160 TCR beta chains as associated with cytomegalovirus. In a later genetic analysis, fewer N-insertions in productive TCRs were reported among donors in an Asian-associated ancestry cluster than the roughly 700-donor mean. CMV serostatus was the only immune exposure information available for the cohort. The sequencing pipeline was judged likely to have produced a cluster of highly shared sequence variants as a technical artifact. Assigning TCR associations to individual alleles was difficult when HLA alleles, especially DR and DQ, strongly co-occurred. Because HLA typing was missing for some donors at each locus, association tests included only the typed subset. A later analysis found that TCR association rates varied across HLA loci, with DRB1 alleles showing the most associated TCRs and HLA-C alleles the fewest. A later analysis found that most CMV-associated TCR beta chains appeared HLA-restricted, with HLA associations seemingly driven largely by CMV exposure. An earlier analysis of some 590 of the donors showed that most TCR beta V segments appeared in productive rearrangements either about 90% or about 30% of the time, which broadly matched IMGT annotations. In both the original and validation cohorts, the classifier was reported to diagnose cytomegalovirus status with high specificity and sensitivity. In a later analysis, around 17,000 TCR beta sequences were associated with specific HLA alleles at a false discovery rate of 0.05. Linkage disequilibrium might explain the correlated functional status among segregating V segments, but an unknown experimental factor could not be ruled out. Only TCR beta chains were sequenced in this cohort, and the absence of alpha or paired-chain data limited detectable features.

Specimen: PBMCs. The sequence came from a middle-aged man in good health and CMV-seropositive. The receptor chain draws on TRBV7-3 and TRBJ1-1, with the D gene uncertain. The DNA sequence is as follows: TGTGCCAGCAGCTTACTAGGAATTGGCACTGAAGCTTTCTTT. This is translated as CASSLLGIGTEAFF.